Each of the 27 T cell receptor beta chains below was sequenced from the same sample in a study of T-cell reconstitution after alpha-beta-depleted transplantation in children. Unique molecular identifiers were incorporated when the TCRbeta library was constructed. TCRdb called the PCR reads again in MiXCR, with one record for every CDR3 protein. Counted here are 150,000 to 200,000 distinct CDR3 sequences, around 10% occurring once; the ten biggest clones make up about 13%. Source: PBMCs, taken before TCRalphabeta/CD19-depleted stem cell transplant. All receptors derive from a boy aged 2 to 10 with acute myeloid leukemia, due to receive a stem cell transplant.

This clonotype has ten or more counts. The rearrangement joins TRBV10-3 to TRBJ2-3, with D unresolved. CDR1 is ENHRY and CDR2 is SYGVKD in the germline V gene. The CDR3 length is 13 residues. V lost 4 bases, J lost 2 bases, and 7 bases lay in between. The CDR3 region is CAISGSSTDTQYF. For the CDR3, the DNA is TGTGCCATCAGTGGGTCCTCCACAGATACGCAGTATTTT.

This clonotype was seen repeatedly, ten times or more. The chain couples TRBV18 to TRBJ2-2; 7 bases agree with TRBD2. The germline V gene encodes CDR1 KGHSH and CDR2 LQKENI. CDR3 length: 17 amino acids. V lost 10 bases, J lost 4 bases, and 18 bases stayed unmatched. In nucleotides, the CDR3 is TGTGCCACCCAAGGGCTAGCGGAGTACGATGGCACCGGGGAGCTGTTTTTT. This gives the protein CATQGLAEYDGTGELFF. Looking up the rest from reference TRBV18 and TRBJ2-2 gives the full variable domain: NAGVMQNPRHLVRRRGQEARLRCSPMKGHSHVYWYRQLPEEGLKFMVYLQKENIIDESGMPKERFSAEFPKEGPSILRIQQVVRGDSAAYFCATQGLAEYDGTGELFFGEGSRLTVL.

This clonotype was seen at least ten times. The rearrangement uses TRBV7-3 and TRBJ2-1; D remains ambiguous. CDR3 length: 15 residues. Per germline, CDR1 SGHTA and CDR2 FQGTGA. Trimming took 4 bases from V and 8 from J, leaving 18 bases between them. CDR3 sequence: CASSSAAGPDDEQFF. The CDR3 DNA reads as TGTGCCAGCAGCTCAGCCGCTGGACCCGACGATGAGCAGTTCTTC.

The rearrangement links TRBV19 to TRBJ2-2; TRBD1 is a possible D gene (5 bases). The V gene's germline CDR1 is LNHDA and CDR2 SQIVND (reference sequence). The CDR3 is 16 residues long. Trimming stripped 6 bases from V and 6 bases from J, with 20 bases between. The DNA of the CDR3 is TGTGCCAGTAGCCTTGCAGGACGGCTAGGGGCCGGGGAGCTGTTTTTT. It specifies CASSLAGRLGAGELFF.

The CDR3 loop reads CSATPRAAGYTF. CDR3 nucleotide sequence: TGCAGTGCCACCCCCAGGGCAGCTGGCTACACCTTC. The chain recombines TRBV20-1 with TRBJ1-2; D may be TRBD1 (5 bases). Germline CDR1 reads DFQATT; CDR2 reads SNEGSKA (reference sequence). The CDR3 length is 12 residues. Trimming stripped 6 bases from V and 7 bases from J, with 15 bases between.

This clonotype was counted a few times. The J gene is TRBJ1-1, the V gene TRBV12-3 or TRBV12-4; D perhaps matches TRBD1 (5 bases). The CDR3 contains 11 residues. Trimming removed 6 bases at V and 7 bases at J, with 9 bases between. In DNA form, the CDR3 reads TGTGCCAGCAGCCTTGGGGGTGAAGCTTTCTTT. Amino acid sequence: CASSLGGEAFF.

The DNA for the CDR3 is TGTGCCAGTAAGTTAGGGGGTCGCAATCAGCCCCAGCATTTT. It translates to CASKLGGRNQPQHF. The chain recombines TRBV19 with TRBJ1-5; weak D call: TRBD1 (6 bases). Trimming took 7 bases from V and 2 from J, leaving 12 bases between them. Germline values: CDR1 LNHDA, CDR2 SQIVND (reference sequence). CDR3 size: 14 residues. The entire variable domain, with the rest obtained from reference TRBV19 and TRBJ1-5, is as follows: DGGITQSPKYLFRKEGQNVTLSCEQNLNHDAMYWYRQDPGQGLRLIYYSQIVNDFQKGDIAEGYSVSREKKESFPLTVTSAQKNPTAFYLCASKLGGRNQPQHFGDGTRLSIL.

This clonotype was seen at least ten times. CDR3 DNA: TGTGCCAGCAGCTTAGCGGGACAGGTAACAGATACGCAGTATTTT. Translated: CASSLAGQVTDTQYF. V is TRBV7-2 and J is TRBJ2-3; the match to TRBD1 covers 8 bases. V lost 0 bases and J lost 3; bases outside the gene matches: 2. The CDR3 totals 15 residues. Germline CDR1 reads SGHTA; CDR2 reads FQGNSA.

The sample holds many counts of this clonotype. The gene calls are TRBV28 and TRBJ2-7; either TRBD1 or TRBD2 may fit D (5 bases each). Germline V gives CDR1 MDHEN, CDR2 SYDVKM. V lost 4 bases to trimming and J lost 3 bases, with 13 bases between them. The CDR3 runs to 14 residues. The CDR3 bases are TGTGCCAGCAGTTGGGACGGCGGAGGCTACGAGCAGTACGTC. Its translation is CASSWDGGGYEQYV.

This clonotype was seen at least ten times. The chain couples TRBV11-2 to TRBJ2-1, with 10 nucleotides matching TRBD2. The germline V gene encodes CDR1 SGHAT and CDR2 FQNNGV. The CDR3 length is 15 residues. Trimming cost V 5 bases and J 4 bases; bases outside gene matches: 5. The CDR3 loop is CASSQLAGTYNEQFF. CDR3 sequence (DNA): TGTGCCAGCAGCCAACTAGCGGGGACTTACAATGAGCAGTTCTTC.

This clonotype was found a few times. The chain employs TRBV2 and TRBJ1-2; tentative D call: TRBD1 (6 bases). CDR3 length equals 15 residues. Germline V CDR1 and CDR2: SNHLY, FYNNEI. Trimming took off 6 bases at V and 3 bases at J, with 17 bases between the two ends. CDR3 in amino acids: CASSRVPGGDYGYTF. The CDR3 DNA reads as TGTGCCAGCAGCCGAGTCCCCGGGGGCGACTATGGCTACACCTTC.

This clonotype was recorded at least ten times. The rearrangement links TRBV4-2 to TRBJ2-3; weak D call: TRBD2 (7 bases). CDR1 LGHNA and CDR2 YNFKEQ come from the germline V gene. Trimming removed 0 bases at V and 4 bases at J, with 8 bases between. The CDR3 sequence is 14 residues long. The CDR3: CASSQEGGADTQYF. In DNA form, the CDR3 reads TGTGCCAGCAGCCAAGAAGGGGGGGCAGATACGCAGTATTTT.

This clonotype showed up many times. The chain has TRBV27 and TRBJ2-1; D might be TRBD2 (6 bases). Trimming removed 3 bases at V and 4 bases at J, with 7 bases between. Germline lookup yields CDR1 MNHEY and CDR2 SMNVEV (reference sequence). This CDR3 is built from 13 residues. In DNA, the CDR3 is TGTGCCAGCAGTTTTAGCGGATACAATGAGCAGTTCTTC. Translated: CASSFSGYNEQFF.

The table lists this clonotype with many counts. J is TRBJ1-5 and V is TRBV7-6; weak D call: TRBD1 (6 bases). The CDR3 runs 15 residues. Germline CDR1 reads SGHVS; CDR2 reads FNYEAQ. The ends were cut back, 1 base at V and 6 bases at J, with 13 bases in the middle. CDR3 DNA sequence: TGTGCCAGCAGCTTAGGGGCAGGGGCCCTTCAGCCCCAGCATTTT. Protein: CASSLGAGALQPQHF.

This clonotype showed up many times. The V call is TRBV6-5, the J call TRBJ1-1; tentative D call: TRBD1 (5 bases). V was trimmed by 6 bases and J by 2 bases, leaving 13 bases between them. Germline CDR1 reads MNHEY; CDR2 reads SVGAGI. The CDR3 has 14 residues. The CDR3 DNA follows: TGTGCCAGCAGATCTTCGGGGGGAAACACTGAAGCTTTCTTT. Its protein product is CASRSSGGNTEAFF.

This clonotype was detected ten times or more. The CDR3 DNA reads as TGTGCCAGCAGTTATTCGGGTTGGGGCGACTATGGCTACACCTTC. The encoded protein is CASSYSGWGDYGYTF. This chain links TRBV6-5 with TRBJ1-2; D is perhaps TRBD1 (5 bases). This CDR3 comprises 15 residues. Germline-derived CDR1 and CDR2 are MNHEY and SVGAGI. With 3 bases removed from V and 3 bases from J, the gap between germline ends came to 14 bases.

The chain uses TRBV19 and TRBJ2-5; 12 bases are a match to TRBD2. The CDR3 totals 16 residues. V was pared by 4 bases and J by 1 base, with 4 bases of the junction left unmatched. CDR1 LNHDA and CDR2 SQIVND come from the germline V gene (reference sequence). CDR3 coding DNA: TGTGCCAGTAGTACCCTAGCGGGGGGGCCCCAAGAGACCCAGTACTTC. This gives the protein CASSTLAGGPQETQYF.

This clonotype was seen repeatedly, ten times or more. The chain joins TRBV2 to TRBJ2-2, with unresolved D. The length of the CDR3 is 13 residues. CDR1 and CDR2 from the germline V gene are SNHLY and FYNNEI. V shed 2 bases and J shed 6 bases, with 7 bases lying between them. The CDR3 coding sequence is TGTGCCAGCAGTGAATTCCTAGCCGGGGAGCTGTTTTTT. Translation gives CASSEFLAGELFF.

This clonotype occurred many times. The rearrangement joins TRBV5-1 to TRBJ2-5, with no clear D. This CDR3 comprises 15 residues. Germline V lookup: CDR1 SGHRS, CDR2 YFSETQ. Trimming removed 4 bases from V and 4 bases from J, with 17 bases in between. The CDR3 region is CASSRAARIGETQYF. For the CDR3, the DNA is TGCGCCAGCAGCAGGGCTGCTAGGATCGGAGAGACCCAGTACTTC.

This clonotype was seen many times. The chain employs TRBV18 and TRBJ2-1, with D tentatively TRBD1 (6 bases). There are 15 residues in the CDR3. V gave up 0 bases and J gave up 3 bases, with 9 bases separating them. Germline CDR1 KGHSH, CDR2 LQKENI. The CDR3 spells CASSPPMDSYNEQFF. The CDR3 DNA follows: TGTGCCAGCTCACCACCGATGGACAGCTACAATGAGCAGTTCTTC.

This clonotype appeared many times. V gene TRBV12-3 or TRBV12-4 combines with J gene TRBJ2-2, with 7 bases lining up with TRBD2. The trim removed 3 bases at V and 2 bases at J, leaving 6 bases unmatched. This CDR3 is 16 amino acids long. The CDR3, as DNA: TGTGCCAGCAGTTTGTGGCTAGCGGTAAACACCGGGGAGCTGTTTTTT. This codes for CASSLWLAVNTGELFF.

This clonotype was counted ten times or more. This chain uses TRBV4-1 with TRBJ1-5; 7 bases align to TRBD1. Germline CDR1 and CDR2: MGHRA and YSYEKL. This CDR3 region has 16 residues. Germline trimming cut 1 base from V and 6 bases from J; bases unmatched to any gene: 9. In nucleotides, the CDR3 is TGCGCCAGCAGCCAAGTCACAGGGGTGACGAGTCAGCCCCAGCATTTT. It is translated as CASSQVTGVTSQPQHF.

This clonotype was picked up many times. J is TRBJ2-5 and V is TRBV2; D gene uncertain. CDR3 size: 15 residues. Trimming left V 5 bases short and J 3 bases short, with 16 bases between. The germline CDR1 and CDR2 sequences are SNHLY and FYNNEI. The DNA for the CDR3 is TGTGCCAGCAGTTTCGGTCTGACGAGTGAAGAGACCCAGTACTTC. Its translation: CASSFGLTSEETQYF.

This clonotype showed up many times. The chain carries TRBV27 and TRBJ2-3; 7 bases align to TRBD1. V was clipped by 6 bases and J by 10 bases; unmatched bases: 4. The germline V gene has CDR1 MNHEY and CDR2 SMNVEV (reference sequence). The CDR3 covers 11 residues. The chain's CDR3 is CASRQGTAQYF. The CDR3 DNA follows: TGTGCCAGCAGACAGGGGACAGCGCAGTATTTT.

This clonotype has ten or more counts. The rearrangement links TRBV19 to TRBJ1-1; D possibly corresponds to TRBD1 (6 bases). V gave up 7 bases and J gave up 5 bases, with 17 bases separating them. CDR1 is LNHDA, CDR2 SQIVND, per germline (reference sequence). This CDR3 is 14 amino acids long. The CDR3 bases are TGTGCCAGTAACGAGGCAGGGGTCACGACTGAAGCTTTCTTT. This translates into CASNEAGVTTEAFF.

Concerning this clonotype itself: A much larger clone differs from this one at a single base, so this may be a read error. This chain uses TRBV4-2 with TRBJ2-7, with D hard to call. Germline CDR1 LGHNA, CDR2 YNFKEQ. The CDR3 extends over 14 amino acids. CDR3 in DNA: TGTGCCAGCAACCAAGAAGCTAGACGAGCGCCCCAGTACTTC. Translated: CASNQEARRAPQYF.

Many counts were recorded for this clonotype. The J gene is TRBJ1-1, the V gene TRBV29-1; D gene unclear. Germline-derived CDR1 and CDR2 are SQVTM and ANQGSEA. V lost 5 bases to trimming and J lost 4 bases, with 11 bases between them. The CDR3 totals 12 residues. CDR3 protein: CSVRGGVTEAFF. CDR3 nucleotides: TGCAGCGTTCGAGGTGGGGTCACTGAAGCTTTCTTT.